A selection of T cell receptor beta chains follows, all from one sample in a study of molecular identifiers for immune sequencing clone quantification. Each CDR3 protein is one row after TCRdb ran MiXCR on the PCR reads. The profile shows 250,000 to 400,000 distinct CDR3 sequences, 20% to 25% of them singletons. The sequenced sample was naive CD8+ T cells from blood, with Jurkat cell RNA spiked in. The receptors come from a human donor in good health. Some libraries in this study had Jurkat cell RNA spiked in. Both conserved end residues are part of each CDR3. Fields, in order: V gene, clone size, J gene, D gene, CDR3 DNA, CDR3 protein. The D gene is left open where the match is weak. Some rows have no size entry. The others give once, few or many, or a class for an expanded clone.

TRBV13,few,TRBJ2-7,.,TGTGCCAGCAGCTTGGGGGACATGACCTACGAGCAGTACTTC,CASSLGDMTYEQYF
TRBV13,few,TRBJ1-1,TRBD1,TGTGCCAGCAGCCCAGATGGCAGGGGGAAGACTGAAGCTTTCTTT,CASSPDGRGKTEAFF
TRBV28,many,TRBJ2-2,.,TGTGCCAGCAGTTCCGGGACTGTGAACACCGGGGAGCTGTTTTTT,CASSSGTVNTGELFF
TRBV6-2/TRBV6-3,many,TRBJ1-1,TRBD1,TGTGCCAGCAGCCGCTACTCCGGGACAGGGATTGAGGCTTTCTTT,CASSRYSGTGIEAFF
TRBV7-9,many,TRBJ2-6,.,TGTGCCAGCAGCTTAGAATATCGGGACTCTGGGGCCAACGTCCTGACTTTC,CASSLEYRDSGANVLTF
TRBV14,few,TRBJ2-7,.,TGTGCCAGCAGCCCCGCAGGAGGCCGCACAACCTACGAGCAGTACTTC,CASSPAGGRTTYEQYF
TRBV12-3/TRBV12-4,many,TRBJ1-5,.,TGTGCCAGCAGCCCCGAGTGGGCCGGGAATAGCAATCAGCCCCAGCATTTT,CASSPEWAGNSNQPQHF
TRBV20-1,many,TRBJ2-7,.,TGCAGTGCTAGTACTTTTTCGGAGGGCAGGGGGGAGCAGTACTTC,CSASTFSEGRGEQYF
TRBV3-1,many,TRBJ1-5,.,TGTGCCAGCAGCCAAGTCCAAAGCAATCAGCCCCAGCATTTT,CASSQVQSNQPQHF
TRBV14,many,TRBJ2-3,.,TGTGCCAGCAGCCAGCCCGAAACTAGGGCGGATACGCAGTATTTT,CASSQPETRADTQYF
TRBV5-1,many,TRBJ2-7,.,TGCGCCAGCAGCTCGGGCGGGTTGGAAAACGAGCAGTACTTC,CASSSGGLENEQYF
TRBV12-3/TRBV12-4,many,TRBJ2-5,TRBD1,TGTGCCAGCACTCGGGACAGTAAAGAGACCCAGTACTTC,CASTRDSKETQYF
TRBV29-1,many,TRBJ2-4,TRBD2,TGCAGCGTTGTCTTCGCGGGAGATAAAAACATTCAGTACTTC,CSVVFAGDKNIQYF
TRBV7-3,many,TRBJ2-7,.,TGTGCCAGCAGCTTAATCGGTGGCAGTACCTACGAGCAGTACTTC,CASSLIGGSTYEQYF
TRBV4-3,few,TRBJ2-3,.,TGCGCCAGCGGCCAAGATGTCGGGGACACAGATACGCAGTATTTT,CASGQDVGDTDTQYF
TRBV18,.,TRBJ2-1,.,TGTGCCAGCTCACCCGGGTATGGCGGGGTGGGTGAGCAGTTCTTC,CASSPGYGGVGEQFF
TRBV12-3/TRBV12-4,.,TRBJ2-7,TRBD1,TGTGCCAGCGGTTTAGAGGGGACAGGGTCCTACGAGCAGTACTTC,CASGLEGTGSYEQYF
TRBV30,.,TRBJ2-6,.,TGTGCCTGGTGTGTACATCAGCTCTCTGGGGCCAACGTCCTGACTTTC,CAWCVHQLSGANVLTF
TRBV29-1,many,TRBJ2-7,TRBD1,TGCAGCGTTGAGTATGTGGGACAGGGCTCCTACGAGCAGTACTTC,CSVEYVGQGSYEQYF
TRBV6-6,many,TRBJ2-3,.,TGTGCCAGCAGTTACGTTGGCAGGGCCACAGATACGCAGTATTTT,CASSYVGRATDTQYF
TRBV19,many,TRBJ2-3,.,TGCGCCACAGGGGAGGAAACAGATACGCAGTATTTT,CATGEETDTQYF
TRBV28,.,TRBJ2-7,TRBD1,TGTGCCAGCAGTGTCCACCGACAGGGCTACGGGCAGTACTTC,CASSVHRQGYGQYF
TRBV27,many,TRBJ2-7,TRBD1,TGTGCCAGCGCATCGACAGGGGTCGAGCAGTACTTC,CASASTGVEQYF
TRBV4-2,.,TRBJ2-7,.,TGTGCCAGCAGCCCCCCCGGTGGGGGCTACGAGCAGTACTTC,CASSPPGGGYEQYF
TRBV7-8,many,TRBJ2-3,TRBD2,TGTGCCAGCAGCTTAATGTCTAGCGGGGGGGCTGGAGATACGCAGTATTTT,CASSLMSSGGAGDTQYF
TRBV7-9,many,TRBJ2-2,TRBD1,TGTGCCAGCAGGACAGGGGTCGGGGAGCTGTTTTTT,CASRTGVGELFF
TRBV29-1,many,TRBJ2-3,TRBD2,TGCAGCGTTGTTAGCGGGGCGACAGATACGCAGTATTTT,CSVVSGATDTQYF
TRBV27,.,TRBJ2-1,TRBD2,TGTGCCAGCAGGGAGGAAGCGGGACTAGCATATGAGCAGTTCTTC,CASREEAGLAYEQFF
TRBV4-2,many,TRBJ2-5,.,TGTGCCAGCAGCCAAGAATATCGCGGGTACCAAGAGACCCAGTACTTC,CASSQEYRGYQETQYF
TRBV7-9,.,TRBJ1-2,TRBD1,TGTGCCAGCAACGAAGGGACAGGGCATCCTAACTATGGCTACACCTTC,CASNEGTGHPNYGYTF
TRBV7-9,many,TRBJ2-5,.,TGTGCCAGCAGCTTAGTCAGACAAGAGACCCAGTACTTC,CASSLVRQETQYF
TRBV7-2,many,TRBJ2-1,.,TGTGCCAGCAGCTTAGACGGGGACAATGAGCAGTTCTTC,CASSLDGDNEQFF
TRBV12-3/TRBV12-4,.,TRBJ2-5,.,TGTGCCAGCAGCCTAGTCGAGAGGGCGGGACACCCGGATTTGGAGACCCAGTACTTC,CASSLVERAGHPDLETQYF
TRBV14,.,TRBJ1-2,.,TGTGCCAGCAGCCAAGTCCGGGGTTGGCCCTATGGCTACACCTTC,CASSQVRGWPYGYTF
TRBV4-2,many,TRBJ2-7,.,TGTGCCAGCAGCCCTGCCGGGGGCGGCAACGAGCAGTACTTC,CASSPAGGGNEQYF
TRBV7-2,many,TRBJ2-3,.,TGTGCCAGCAGCTCCCGGGACGCAGCTAGGGGAAGCACAGATACGCAGTATTTT,CASSSRDAARGSTDTQYF
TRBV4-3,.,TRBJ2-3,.,TGCGCCAGCAGCCAAGATTGGGACTCGGACACAGATACGCAGTATTTT,CASSQDWDSDTDTQYF
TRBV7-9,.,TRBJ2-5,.,TGTGCCAGCAGCTTAGTCGGGGCAAGAGAGACCCAGTACTTC,CASSLVGARETQYF
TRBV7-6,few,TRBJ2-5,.,TGTGCCAGCAGCCCACTCACCGGGACACGAAACCAAGAGACCCAGTACTTC,CASSPLTGTRNQETQYF
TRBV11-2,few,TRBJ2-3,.,TGTGCCAGCAGCTTAGTTGTGGGAGCCGGCACAGATACGCAGTATTTT,CASSLVVGAGTDTQYF
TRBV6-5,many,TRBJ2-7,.,TGTGCCAGCAGTGGGCGGGACAGCTCCTACGAGCAGTACTTC,CASSGRDSSYEQYF
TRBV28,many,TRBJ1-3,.,TGTGCCAGCAGACCTGACAGAAACTCTGGAAACACCATATATTTT,CASRPDRNSGNTIYF
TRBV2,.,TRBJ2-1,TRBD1,TGTGCCAGGGGGACAGCCAGCCACAATGAGCAGTTCTTC,CARGTASHNEQFF
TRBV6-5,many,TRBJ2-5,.,TGTGCCAGCAGTCCCACGCCCTTGAAGACCCAGTACTTC,CASSPTPLKTQYF
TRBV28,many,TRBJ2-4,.,TGTGCCAGCAGTTTAACCGAGGGGGTCTCGGCCAAAAACATTCAGTACTTC,CASSLTEGVSAKNIQYF
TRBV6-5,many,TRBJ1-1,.,TGTGCCAGCAGCGGAGGGTGGGGGCTGGGCACTGAAGCTTTCTTT,CASSGGWGLGTEAFF
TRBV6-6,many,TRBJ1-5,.,TGTGCCAGCAGTTATATGGTACTCCAGCCCCAGCATTTT,CASSYMVLQPQHF
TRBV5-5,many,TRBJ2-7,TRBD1,TGTGCCAGCAGCTTGGGACAGGGTACAGCCTACGAGCAGTACTTC,CASSLGQGTAYEQYF
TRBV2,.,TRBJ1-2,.,TGTGCCAGCAGTGAATCCGTGACGGGAGGCTATGGCTACACCTTC,CASSESVTGGYGYTF